Listed here are 9 T cell receptor beta chains from one sample, sequenced in a study of T cell responses to AZD1222 COVID-19 vaccine. TCRdb keeps only in-frame clones here, not all; method: immunoSEQ multiplex PCR. The sample lists about 55,000 clones; roughly 87% were seen once. The material sequenced was peripheral blood, taken on day 0 of AZD1222 vaccination. All receptors come from an adult in good health.

The chain recombines TRBV30 with TRBJ1-3; TRBD1 matches at 7 bases. Germline V gene lookup returns CDR1 GTSNPN and CDR2 SVGIG (reference sequence). This CDR3 is 14 amino acids long. The ends lost 5 bases at V and 1 base at J; junction bases unmatched: 5. The CDR3 sequence: CAWGQVFSGNTIYF. As DNA, the CDR3 is TGTGCCTGGGGACAGGTATTTTCTGGAAACACCATATATTTT. Drawing the rest from reference TRBV30 and TRBJ1-3, the complete variable domain is SQTIHQWPATLVQPVGSPLSLECTVEGTSNPNLYWYRQAAGRGLQLLFYSVGIGQISSEVPQNLSASRPQDRQFILSSKKLLLSDSGFYLCAWGQVFSGNTIYFGEGSWLTVV.

This clone was seen only a few times. This chain joins TRBV18 and TRBJ1-1, with D uncertain. The germline gives CDR1 KGHSH, CDR2 LQKENI. With 2 bases removed from V and 3 bases from J, the gap between germline ends came to 4 bases. The CDR3 runs to 12 residues. The CDR3 nucleotides are TGTGCCAGCTCACCAGTGGACACTGAAGCTTTCTTT. This gives the protein CASSPVDTEAFF.

The gene calls are TRBV7-2 and TRBJ1-1, with no clear D. Trimming cost V 1 base and J 1 base, with 10 bases left between them. The CDR3 is 15 residues long. Per the germline V gene, CDR1 is SGHTA and CDR2 is FQGNSA. CDR3 sequence: CASSLGLLQNTEAFF. In DNA, the CDR3 is TGTGCCAGCAGCTTAGGGCTTCTTCAGAACACTGAAGCTTTCTTT.

The rearrangement links TRBV6-5 to TRBJ2-7; 10 bases match TRBD2. The length of the CDR3 is 12 residues. V lost 6 bases to trimming and J lost 9 bases; unmatched junction nucleotides: 5. In germline, CDR1 is MNHEY, CDR2 SVGAGI. CDR3 protein: CASSKLAGLQYF. The CDR3 DNA follows: TGTGCCAGCAGCAAACTAGCGGGACTGCAGTACTTC.

The chain links TRBV4-3 to TRBJ2-7; D may be TRBD1 (5 bases). The CDR3 runs to 15 residues. Trimming took off 0 bases at V and 3 bases at J, with 12 bases between the two ends. Germline assignment: CDR1 LGHNA and CDR2 YSLEER. The DNA for the CDR3 is TGCGCCAGCAGCCAAGACGGGCAGGGCATCTACGAGCAGTACTTC. Translating gives CASSQDGQGIYEQYF.

This sequence joins TRBV28 and TRBJ1-1; D unresolved. The V gene lost 5 bases and the J gene lost 4 bases, with 8 bases spanning the gap. Germline CDR1 and CDR2: MDHEN and SYDVKM. CDR3 size: 12 residues. The CDR3 sequence is CASSSSSTEAFF. The CDR3 coding sequence is TGTGCCAGCAGTAGCTCCAGCACTGAAGCTTTCTTT.

The chain is built from TRBV7-2 and TRBJ1-5; TRBD1 matches at 8 bases. The CDR3 is made up of 13 amino acids. V dropped 3 bases and J dropped 7; count of bases not matched to a gene: 2. Looked up from germline, CDR1 is SGHTA and CDR2 is FQGNSA. CDR3 sequence reads: CASSLDRAQPQHF. Written as DNA, the CDR3 is TGTGCCAGCAGCTTGGACAGGGCCCAGCCCCAGCATTTT. Based on the CDR3 plus reference TRBV7-2 and TRBJ1-5, the full variable domain is GAGVSQSPSNKVTEKGKDVELRCDPISGHTALYWYRQSLGQGLEFLIYFQGNSAPDKSGLPSDRFSAERTGGSVSTLTIQRTQQEDSAVYLCASSLDRAQPQHFGDGTRLSIL.

This chain uses TRBV19 with TRBJ1-1; D not resolved. Trimming cost V 8 bases and J 3 bases, with 22 bases left between them. The germline gives CDR1 LNHDA, CDR2 SQIVND (reference sequence). The CDR3 length is 16 residues. The CDR3 here is CASRRSSGSADTEAFF. CDR3 sequence (DNA): TGTGCCAGTCGTCGATCCTCGGGGTCGGCGGACACTGAAGCTTTCTTT.

This clone was found once. J is TRBJ1-3 and V is TRBV4-3, with D unclear. V lost 6 bases and J lost 5, with 20 bases in between. This CDR3 is built from 16 residues. Germline V CDR1 and CDR2: LGHNA, YSLEER. The CDR3 region is CASSGGLGNERNTIYF. CDR3 DNA: TGCGCCAGCAGTGGTGGGTTGGGAAACGAAAGAAACACCATATATTTT.